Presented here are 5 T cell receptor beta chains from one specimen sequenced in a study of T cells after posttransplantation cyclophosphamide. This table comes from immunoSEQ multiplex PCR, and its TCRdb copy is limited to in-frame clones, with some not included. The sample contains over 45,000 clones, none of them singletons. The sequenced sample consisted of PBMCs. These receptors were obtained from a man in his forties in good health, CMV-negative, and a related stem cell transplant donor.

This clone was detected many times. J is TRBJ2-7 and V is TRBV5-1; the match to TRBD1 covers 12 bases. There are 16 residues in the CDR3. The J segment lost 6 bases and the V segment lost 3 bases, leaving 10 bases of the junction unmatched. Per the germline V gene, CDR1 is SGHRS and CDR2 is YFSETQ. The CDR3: CASSWLPGQGAREQYF. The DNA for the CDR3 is TGCGCCAGCAGCTGGCTTCCGGGACAGGGGGCTCGCGAGCAGTACTTC.

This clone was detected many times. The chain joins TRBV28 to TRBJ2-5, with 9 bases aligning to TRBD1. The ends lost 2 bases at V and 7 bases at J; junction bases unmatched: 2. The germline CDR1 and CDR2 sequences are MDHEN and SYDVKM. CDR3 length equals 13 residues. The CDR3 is CASSLGTGRTQYF. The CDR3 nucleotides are TGTGCCAGCAGTTTAGGGACAGGGAGGACCCAGTACTTC.

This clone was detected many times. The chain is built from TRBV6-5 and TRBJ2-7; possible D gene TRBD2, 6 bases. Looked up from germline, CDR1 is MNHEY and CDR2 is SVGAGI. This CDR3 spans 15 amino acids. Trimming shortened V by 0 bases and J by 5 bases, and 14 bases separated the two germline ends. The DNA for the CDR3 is TGTGCCAGCAGTTACTCGCCCGGGGGAAGAAACGAGCAGTACTTC. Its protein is CASSYSPGGRNEQYF.

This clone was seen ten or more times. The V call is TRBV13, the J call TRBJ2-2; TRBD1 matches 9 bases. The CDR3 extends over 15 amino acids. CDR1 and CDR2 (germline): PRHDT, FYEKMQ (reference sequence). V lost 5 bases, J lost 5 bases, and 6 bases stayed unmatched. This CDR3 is CASSQGTGRTGELFF. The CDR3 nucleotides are TGTGCCAGCAGCCAGGGGACAGGGCGAACCGGGGAGCTGTTTTTT.

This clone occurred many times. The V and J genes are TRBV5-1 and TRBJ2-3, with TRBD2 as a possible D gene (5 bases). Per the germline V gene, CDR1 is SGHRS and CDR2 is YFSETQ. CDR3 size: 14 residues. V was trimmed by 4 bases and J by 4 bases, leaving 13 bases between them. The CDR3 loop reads CASSLKTRADTQYF. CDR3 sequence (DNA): TGCGCCAGCAGCCTCAAAACTAGGGCAGATACGCAGTATTTT.